A single sample gave rise to the 27 T cell receptor beta chains below, sequenced in a study of T cells in Graves' hyperthyroidism and ophthalmopathy. Using RNA transcripts as the source, TCR beta CDR3 regions were amplified. Using the HTBI primer set, a first-round RT-PCR was run on the TCR CDR3. One entry per CDR3 protein results from TCRdb running MiXCR on the multiplex PCR reads. The sample has a few hundred thousand distinct CDR3 sequences; approximately 20% are singletons. What was sequenced was blood. Receptor source: a man aged 40-55 years with Graves' hyperthyroidism.

In this sample, this clonotype turned up many times. V gene TRBV5-1 combines with J gene TRBJ1-2, with 7 bases lining up with TRBD1. CDR1 and CDR2 (germline): SGHRS, YFSETQ. The J segment lost 7 bases and the V segment lost 2 bases, leaving 14 bases of the junction unmatched. The CDR3 covers 16 residues. The CDR3 region is CASSLTAGGPAVGYTF. CDR3 DNA sequence: TGCGCCAGCAGCTTAACGGCAGGGGGACCCGCGGTTGGCTACACCTTC. Based on the CDR3 plus reference TRBV5-1 and TRBJ1-2, the full variable domain is KAGVTQTPRYLIKTRGQQVTLSCSPISGHRSVSWYQQTPGQGLQFLFEYFSETQRNKGNFPGRFSGRQFSNSRSEMNVSTLELGDSALYLCASSLTAGGPAVGYTFGSGTRLTVV.

CDR3 region: CASSSMLGQSNTGELFF. CDR3 sequence (DNA): TGTGCCAGCAGTTCAATGCTCGGACAGTCGAACACCGGGGAGCTGTTTTTT. The chain couples TRBV12-3 or TRBV12-4 to TRBJ2-2; possible D gene TRBD1, 6 bases. The ends were cut back, 4 bases at V and 0 bases at J, with 15 bases in the middle. The CDR3 has 17 residues.

This clonotype has at least ten counts. This sequence joins TRBV20-1 and TRBJ1-1; 7 nucleotides agree with TRBD1. Germline trimming cut 0 bases from V and 0 bases from J; bases unmatched to any gene: 10. The CDR3 extends over 17 amino acids. The germline V gene encodes CDR1 DFQATT and CDR2 SNEGSKA (reference sequence). CDR3 nucleotide sequence: TGCAGTGCTAGAGATCGGACTACCGGGACAGTGAACACTGAAGCTTTCTTT. Its protein product is CSARDRTTGTVNTEAFF.

This clonotype has at least ten counts. The J gene is TRBJ2-5, the V gene TRBV12-5; perhaps D is TRBD1 or TRBD2 (5 bases each). The V and J ends lost 4 bases and 3 bases respectively, with 15 bases between them. CDR1 and CDR2 from the germline V gene are LGHNT and FRNRAP. The CDR3 contains 15 residues. The CDR3 DNA is TGTGCTAGTGGTTCTAACCGGGACCGAGAAGAGACCCAGTACTTC. Its translation is CASGSNRDREETQYF.

This clonotype was counted ten times or more. The chain has TRBV20-1 and TRBJ1-5, with D unclear. CDR3 length equals 12 residues. The ends were cut back, 6 bases at V and 2 bases at J, with 8 bases in the middle. The germline CDR1 and CDR2 sequences are DFQATT and SNEGSKA (reference sequence). The CDR3 DNA reads as TGCAGTGCAGCGTCTGGCAATCAGCCCCAGCATTTT. Its protein is CSAASGNQPQHF.

The table lists this clonotype with many counts. The chain carries TRBV20-1 and TRBJ1-5; the match to TRBD1 covers 7 bases. V dropped 0 bases and J dropped 6; count of bases not matched to a gene: 8. This CDR3 has 15 residues. Germline V gene lookup returns CDR1 DFQATT and CDR2 SNEGSKA (reference sequence). CDR3 in amino acids: CSARDIGGAGQPQHF. In DNA form, the CDR3 reads TGCAGTGCTAGAGATATAGGGGGCGCGGGTCAGCCCCAGCATTTT.

This clonotype occurred many times. The V call is TRBV30, the J call TRBJ1-1; 11 bases align to TRBD1. CDR1 is GTSNPN and CDR2 is SVGIG in the germline V gene (reference sequence). The CDR3 is 15 residues long. V was clipped by 0 bases and J by 6 bases; unmatched bases: 6. The CDR3 protein is CAWSVLGQGAAEAFF. The CDR3 nucleotides read TGTGCCTGGAGTGTCCTTGGACAGGGGGCTGCTGAAGCTTTCTTT. Together with reference TRBV30 and TRBJ1-1, the CDR3 gives the full variable domain: SQTIHQWPATLVQPVGSPLSLECTVEGTSNPNLYWYRQAAGRGLQLLFYSVGIGQISSEVPQNLSASRPQDRQFILSSKKLLLSDSGFYLCAWSVLGQGAAEAFFGQGTRLTVV.

A word on this clonotype: An end of the junction differs from the germline gene, which may be a read error. V usage is TRBV7-3 and J usage is TRBJ2-3; 15 nucleotides align to TRBD2. Germline assignment: CDR1 SGHTA and CDR2 FQGTGA. CDR3 length equals 16 residues. CDR3 sequence: CASNLGLAGGQDTQYF. The CDR3 bases are TGTGCCAGCAACTTAGGACTAGCGGGGGGGCAAGATACGCAGTATTTT.

The genes are TRBV20-1 and TRBJ1-1; no firm D call. CDR3 length: 13 amino acids. V gave up 5 bases and J gave up 11 bases, with 21 bases separating them. The germline gives CDR1 DFQATT, CDR2 SNEGSKA (reference sequence). The CDR3 bases are TGCAGTGCTTCTAGCCCCACGGAGGTTGGCGCTTTCTTT. This sequence encodes CSASSPTEVGAFF.

Many counts were recorded for this clonotype. The CDR3 nucleotides are TGTGCCTGGAGTGTAAGTGGAGAGACCCAGTACTTC. Protein product: CAWSVSGETQYF. V usage is TRBV30 and J usage is TRBJ2-5; D call uncertain. Trimming stripped 0 bases from V and 4 bases from J, with 6 bases between. The CDR3 length is 12 residues. The germline gives CDR1 GTSNPN, CDR2 SVGIG (reference sequence).

This clonotype came up many times. This chain joins TRBV27 and TRBJ1-2; D not certain. This CDR3 has 14 amino acids. Trimming took 2 bases from V and 5 from J, leaving 12 bases between them. The germline V gene encodes CDR1 MNHEY and CDR2 SMNVEV (reference sequence). The CDR3 reads CASSLDFWSYGYTF. Here the CDR3 DNA reads TGTGCCAGCAGTTTAGACTTCTGGAGTTATGGCTACACCTTC.

This clonotype was recorded only once. The chain is built from TRBV30 and TRBJ2-7, with TRBD1 identical over 9 bases. The CDR3 covers 14 residues. Per germline, CDR1 GTSNPN and CDR2 SVGIG (reference sequence). With 4 bases clipped from V and 3 bases from J, the junction kept 7 bases outside the gene matches. The CDR3 DNA follows: TGTGCCTGGAATACAGACAGGGGGGTCTACGAGCAGTACTTC. Translation: CAWNTDRGVYEQYF.

This clonotype was found many times. The CDR3 region is CATSDRDRQETQYF. The DNA for the CDR3 is TGTGCCACCAGTGACCGGGACAGGCAAGAGACCCAGTACTTC. The chain uses TRBV24-1 and TRBJ2-5; TRBD1 matches 8 bases. The ends lost 4 bases at V and 2 bases at J; junction bases unmatched: 2. The CDR3 is 14 residues long. Germline CDR1 reads KGHDR; CDR2 reads SFDVKD.

V is TRBV30 and J is TRBJ2-5; 9 bases align to TRBD1. V lost 5 bases to trimming and J lost 0 bases; unmatched junction nucleotides: 4. CDR3 length: 14 amino acids. Germline V gives CDR1 GTSNPN, CDR2 SVGIG (reference sequence). CDR3 region: CAWGDRGNQETQYF. In DNA form, the CDR3 reads TGTGCCTGGGGAGACAGGGGGAACCAAGAGACCCAGTACTTC. The entire variable domain, with the rest obtained from reference TRBV30 and TRBJ2-5, is as follows: SQTIHQWPATLVQPVGSPLSLECTVEGTSNPNLYWYRQAAGRGLQLLFYSVGIGQISSEVPQNLSASRPQDRQFILSSKKLLLSDSGFYLCAWGDRGNQETQYFGPGTRLLVL.

This clonotype was counted only a few times. This may stem from a read error, because a much larger clone lies one nucleotide away. The rearrangement links TRBV12-3 or TRBV12-4 to TRBJ1-1, with TRBD1 matching 7 bases. This CDR3 has 13 residues. The CDR3 DNA is TGTGCCAGCAGTCTACAGGGGCGGACTGGAGCTTTCTTT. Protein sequence: CASSLQGRTGAFF.

This clonotype was seen ten or more times. The CDR3 bases are TGTGCCAGCAGCGTAGACACAGGGGACACTGAAGCTTTCTTT. Amino acids: CASSVDTGDTEAFF. The V gene is TRBV9, the J gene TRBJ1-1, with TRBD1 matching 7 bases. Germline values: CDR1 SGDLS, CDR2 YYNGEE. V gave up 0 bases and J gave up 3 bases; unmatched junction bases: 2. This CDR3 has 14 residues.

This clonotype was picked up one time. The chain combines TRBV20-1 with TRBJ2-7; D not resolved. Germline CDR1 DFQATT, CDR2 SNEGSKA (reference sequence). The CDR3 extends over 14 amino acids. CDR3 amino acids: CSAPSDGSSYEQYF. The CDR3 region has the DNA TGCAGCGCGCCATCGGACGGGTCCTCCTACGAGCAGTACTTC.

In nucleotides, the CDR3 is TGTGCCACCACAACAAGAGACGTCCGGGATACGCAGTATTTT. It translates to CATTTRDVRDTQYF. The chain recombines TRBV5-8 with TRBJ2-3, with D uncertain. This CDR3 region has 14 residues. Trimming cost V 9 bases and J 6 bases, with 20 bases left between them. Germline CDR1 and CDR2: SGHTS and YDEGEE.

The rearrangement joins TRBV7-2 to TRBJ2-3; perhaps TRBD1 as D (6 bases). Germline values: CDR1 SGHTA, CDR2 FQGNSA. This CDR3 spans 15 amino acids. Trimming took 3 bases from V and 6 from J, leaving 16 bases between them. CDR3 protein: CASSLGVQRGDTQYF. The CDR3, as DNA: TGTGCCAGCAGCTTGGGGGTCCAGAGGGGGGATACGCAGTATTTT. Full variable domain (outside the CDR3, taken from reference TRBV7-2 and TRBJ2-3): GAGVSQSPSNKVTEKGKDVELRCDPISGHTALYWYRQSLGQGLEFLIYFQGNSAPDKSGLPSDRFSAERTGGSVSTLTIQRTQQEDSAVYLCASSLGVQRGDTQYFGPGTRLTVL.

The chain combines TRBV27 with TRBJ2-7; D possibly corresponds to TRBD1 (6 bases). The germline V gene has CDR1 MNHEY and CDR2 SMNVEV (reference sequence). Trimming took off 2 bases at V and 9 bases at J, with 17 bases between the two ends. This CDR3 is 14 amino acids long. In DNA form, the CDR3 reads TGTGCCAGCAGTTTACAACCGGGACATATTGCGCAGTACTTC. As protein: CASSLQPGHIAQYF.

The V call is TRBV5-1, the J call TRBJ2-1, with D unresolved. The CDR3 is 14 residues long. V gave up 4 bases and J gave up 0 bases, with 8 bases separating them. Looked up from germline, CDR1 is SGHRS and CDR2 is YFSETQ. The CDR3 nucleotides read TGCGCCAGCAGCCCTGTCCGCTCCTACAATGAGCAGTTCTTC. Protein: CASSPVRSYNEQFF.

The V and J genes are TRBV20-1 and TRBJ2-1; 9 positions match TRBD2. Germline CDR1 is DFQATT and CDR2 is SNEGSKA (reference sequence). Germline trimming cut 6 bases from V and 8 bases from J; bases unmatched to any gene: 11. CDR3 length: 14 residues. In DNA, the CDR3 is TGCAGTGCCTTTAGCGGGGGAGACCTCGATGAGCAGTTCTTC. Translated: CSAFSGGDLDEQFF.

Ten or more counts support this clonotype. The V call is TRBV29-1, the J call TRBJ2-1, with a tentative D call TRBD2 (5 bases). CDR3 length equals 13 residues. V lost 5 bases and J 7 bases, leaving 15 bases between the germline ends. Germline loops: CDR1 SQVTM, CDR2 ANQGSEA. CDR3 in DNA: TGCAGCGTTTCCGGACTCGGCGTGAATGAGCAGTTCTTC. Translated, it gives CSVSGLGVNEQFF.

This clonotype was seen repeatedly, ten times or more. The chain combines TRBV11-3 with TRBJ2-1, with TRBD1 as a possible D gene (6 bases). This CDR3 comprises 14 residues. Looked up from germline, CDR1 is SGHNT and CDR2 is YENEEA. V was cut by 3 bases and J by 5 bases, with 11 bases left in between. CDR3: CASSFGQRNNEQFF. CDR3 nucleotides: TGTGCCAGCAGCTTTGGACAGCGCAACAATGAGCAGTTCTTC.

This clonotype was seen many times. The genes are TRBV7-2 and TRBJ1-1, with 8 positions matching TRBD1. Germline V gives CDR1 SGHTA, CDR2 FQGNSA. The CDR3 runs 14 residues. V gave up 5 bases and J gave up 0 bases; unmatched junction bases: 2. The CDR3 is CASSPTGVNTEAFF. The CDR3 nucleotides are TGTGCCAGCAGCCCGACAGGGGTGAACACTGAAGCTTTCTTT.

The chain is built from TRBV4-3 and TRBJ1-3; TRBD1 agrees at 10 bases. The V segment lost 4 bases and the J segment 3 bases; nucleotides outside the gene matches: 3. Germline-derived CDR1 and CDR2 are LGHNA and YSLEER. This CDR3 comprises 15 residues. Here the CDR3 reads CASSRDRGLGNTIYF. The CDR3 DNA sequence: TGCGCCAGCAGCCGGGACAGGGGTCTTGGAAACACCATATATTTT.

Ten or more counts support this clonotype. The CDR3 region has the DNA TGCGCCAGCGGTTCCCTGGCAACGAACACCGGGGAGCTGTTTTTT. Its translation is CASGSLATNTGELFF. This chain uses TRBV5-1 with TRBJ2-2; no reliable D call. CDR3 size: 15 residues. Germline CDR1 SGHRS, CDR2 YFSETQ. Trimming shortened V by 7 bases and J by 0 bases, and 13 bases separated the two germline ends.